The entry below gives a single T cell receptor (beta chain) sequence along with its context. Profiled with immunoSEQ multiplex PCR; TCRdb holds only in-frame clones, not every one. The table has 50,000 to 65,000 clones, approximately 86% seen once. The record originates from a study of T cell responses to AZD1222 COVID-19 vaccine. The CDR3 has 17 amino acids. V was shortened by 2 bases and J by 2 bases, with 18 bases between the two germline ends. Germline lookup yields CDR1 MDHEN and CDR2 SYDVKM. The source of this sequence is an adult who received the AZD1222 COVID-19 vaccine. Sequenced material: peripheral blood, taken 28 days after the second AZD1222 dose. This chain links TRBV28 with TRBJ1-1; a weak D match, TRBD1 (5 bases). The CDR3 DNA sequence: TGTGCCAGCAGTTTAAGATGGGGACGGGATCTTAACACTGAAGCTTTCTTT. It is translated as CASSLRWGRDLNTEAFF.